These 28 T cell receptor beta chains originate from one sample sequenced in a study of shared clonotypes between healthy human individuals. The table came from immunoSEQ multiplex PCR; TCRdb's copy has only in-frame clones and leaves some out. The table records over a million clones, around 78% of them present only once. The sequencing input was memory CD4+ T cells from PBMCs. Subset given: CD45RA-negative fraction. All receptors come from a man in his late teens or twenties in good health. Some clones in this sample may be carry-over from other donors' samples.

V gene TRBV5-4 combines with J gene TRBJ2-7; 14 bases fit TRBD2. V was clipped by 4 bases and J by 0 bases; unmatched bases: 9. Germline V gene sequence: CDR1 SGHNT, CDR2 YYREEE (reference sequence). This CDR3 is built from 18 residues. CDR3 sequence reads: CASSPGTSGSGGSYEQYF. CDR3 sequence (DNA): TGTGCCAGCAGCCCCGGGACTAGCGGGAGCGGGGGCTCCTACGAGCAGTACTTC.

V is TRBV7-3 and J is TRBJ2-7; D may be TRBD1 or TRBD2 (5 bases each). The germline CDR1 and CDR2 sequences are SGHTA and FQGTGA. Trimming took 3 bases from V and 3 from J, leaving 15 bases between them. The CDR3 runs 15 residues. The CDR3 here is CASSLRGDHLYEQYF. In DNA form, the CDR3 reads TGTGCCAGCAGCTTGAGAGGGGACCACCTCTACGAGCAGTACTTC.

This clone was counted a single time. This chain joins TRBV27 and TRBJ2-7, with TRBD1 matching 10 bases. V shed 6 bases and J 3 bases; nucleotides not matched to a gene: 8. Germline loops: CDR1 MNHEY, CDR2 SMNVEV (reference sequence). The length of the CDR3 is 15 residues. In DNA, the CDR3 is TGTGCCAGCAGGACACCGGGACAGGGGTTCTACGAGCAGTACTTC. Protein: CASRTPGQGFYEQYF.

The rearrangement joins TRBV28 to TRBJ2-5, with 8 bases that match TRBD1. CDR1 and CDR2 (germline): MDHEN, SYDVKM. The V gene end was trimmed by 4 bases and the J gene end by 0 bases; junction bases not matched to a gene: 13. This CDR3 has 18 amino acids. Here the CDR3 reads CASSYQYADRENQETQYF. In DNA form, the CDR3 reads TGTGCCAGCAGTTATCAATACGCGGACAGGGAGAACCAAGAGACCCAGTACTTC.

The rearrangement uses TRBV4-1 and TRBJ2-2; D gene unclear. Germline CDR1 MGHRA, CDR2 YSYEKL. The V gene lost 0 bases and the J gene lost 0 bases, with 8 bases spanning the gap. This CDR3 region has 16 residues. CDR3 in amino acids: CASSQDGLANTGELFF. The CDR3 DNA is TGCGCCAGCAGCCAAGACGGGCTAGCGAACACCGGGGAGCTGTTTTTT.

This chain joins TRBV4-1 and TRBJ2-3; no definite D call. Trimming took off 0 bases at V and 4 bases at J, with 5 bases between the two ends. The CDR3 length is 13 residues. Germline V gene sequence: CDR1 MGHRA, CDR2 YSYEKL. The DNA for the CDR3 is TGCGCCAGCAGCCAAGATCTGCCAGATACGCAGTATTTT. Its translation: CASSQDLPDTQYF.

V usage is TRBV7-2 and J usage is TRBJ2-7; tentative D call: TRBD1 (5 bases). This CDR3 spans 13 amino acids. Trimming cost V 1 base and J 8 bases, with 12 bases left between them. CDR1 SGHTA and CDR2 FQGNSA come from the germline V gene. CDR3 loop: CASSLGRDQQQYF. The CDR3 DNA follows: TGTGCCAGCAGCTTAGGCAGGGATCAGCAGCAGTACTTC. The variable domain in full, with the rest retrieved from reference TRBV7-2 and TRBJ2-7, is GAGVSQSPSNKVTEKGKDVELRCDPISGHTALYWYRQSLGQGLEFLIYFQGNSAPDKSGLPSDRFSAERTGGSVSTLTIQRTQQEDSAVYLCASSLGRDQQQYFGPGTRLTVT.

The CDR3 sequence: CASSEELAKNIQYF. CDR3 coding DNA: TGTGCCAGCAGTGAGGAACTAGCCAAAAACATTCAGTACTTC. The genes are TRBV2 and TRBJ2-4; D is ambiguous. There are 14 residues in the CDR3. V lost 3 bases to trimming and J lost 0 bases, with 6 bases between them. The germline CDR1 and CDR2 sequences are SNHLY and FYNNEI.

This chain uses TRBV7-3 with TRBJ2-2; 13 nucleotides align to TRBD2. The CDR3 sequence is 15 residues long. J gave up 6 bases and V 5 bases, and 3 bases lay outside the gene matches. The germline CDR1 and CDR2 sequences are SGHTA and FQGTGA. The chain's CDR3 is CASSRGLAGAGELFF. The CDR3 coding sequence is TGTGCCAGCAGCCGAGGACTAGCGGGAGCCGGGGAGCTGTTTTTT.

The rearrangement joins TRBV28 to TRBJ2-5, with 14 bases lining up with TRBD2. This CDR3 is 16 amino acids long. J lost 4 bases, V lost 4 bases, and 5 bases had no gene match. The V gene's germline CDR1 is MDHEN and CDR2 SYDVKM. Written as DNA, the CDR3 is TGTGCCAGCAGTTGGCCCGGACTAGCGGGAGGAGAGACCCAGTACTTC. Protein: CASSWPGLAGGETQYF.

This clone was seen a few times. The chain joins TRBV28 to TRBJ1-4; no reliable D call. V was cut by 2 bases and J by 7 bases, with 11 bases left in between. Germline V gene data show CDR1 as MDHEN and CDR2 as SYDVKM. The CDR3 is 14 amino acids. CDR3 DNA sequence: TGTGCCAGCAGTTTAAGCGCGTCCGGTGAAAAACTGTTTTTT. It is translated as CASSLSASGEKLFF.

The chain recombines TRBV7-2 with TRBJ2-7; D remains ambiguous. Trimming removed 6 bases from V and 2 bases from J, with 8 bases in between. The CDR3 sequence is 12 residues long. Germline values: CDR1 SGHTA, CDR2 FQGNSA. CDR3 in amino acids: CASSYGPYEQYF. The CDR3 bases are TGTGCCAGCAGTTACGGGCCCTACGAGCAGTACTTC.

This clone was seen repeatedly, ten times or more. This chain links TRBV7-9 with TRBJ2-5; D may be TRBD2 (6 bases). Trimming left V 1 base short and J 5 bases short, with 14 bases between. The germline V gene encodes CDR1 SEHNR and CDR2 FQNEAQ (reference sequence). The CDR3 extends over 15 amino acids. Here the CDR3 reads CASSLDVHRGETQYF. DNA of the CDR3: TGTGCCAGCAGCTTAGATGTTCACCGGGGGGAGACCCAGTACTTC.

This clone appeared a single time. This chain links TRBV7-9 with TRBJ2-1; D unclear. V lost 3 bases, J lost 0 bases, and 9 bases lay in between. CDR1 SEHNR and CDR2 FQNEAQ come from the germline V gene (reference sequence). This CDR3 comprises 15 residues. CDR3 nucleotide sequence: TGTGCCAGCAGCTTTAAGGCGAACTCCTACAATGAGCAGTTCTTC. Protein: CASSFKANSYNEQFF.

This clone was recorded once. The chain is built from TRBV4-1 and TRBJ2-1; 10 nucleotides agree with TRBD2. The CDR3 extends over 14 amino acids. The ends lost 6 bases at V and 8 bases at J; junction bases unmatched: 7. The V gene's germline CDR1 is MGHRA and CDR2 YSYEKL. The CDR3 DNA reads as TGCGCCAGCAGTATAGCGGGAGGCGCGGATGAGCAGTTCTTC. It is translated as CASSIAGGADEQFF.

This chain uses TRBV6-5 with TRBJ2-7, with D possibly matching TRBD1 (5 bases). CDR3 length: 13 residues. V was cut by 6 bases and J by 4 bases, with 13 bases left in between. The germline gives CDR1 MNHEY, CDR2 SVGAGI. The CDR3 region has the DNA TGTGCCAGCAGGAGCCCCCAGGGTTACGAGCAGTACTTC. Translation: CASRSPQGYEQYF.

The chain couples TRBV20-1 to TRBJ2-7; 7 bases fit TRBD1. Trimming at V came to 6 bases and at J to 7 bases, leaving 6 bases not matched to a gene. This CDR3 spans 11 amino acids. Germline lookup yields CDR1 DFQATT and CDR2 SNEGSKA (reference sequence). Here the CDR3 reads CSARQGEEQYF. DNA of the CDR3: TGCAGTGCCAGACAGGGCGAGGAGCAGTACTTC.

This clone came up a few times. The rearrangement links TRBV11-3 to TRBJ1-1, with 8 bases matching TRBD1. The V gene end was trimmed by 5 bases and the J gene end by 1 base; junction bases not matched to a gene: 3. The CDR3 runs 14 residues. Germline assignment: CDR1 SGHNT and CDR2 YENEEA. For the CDR3, the DNA is TGTGCCAGCAGCCCAGGGGGCACGAACACTGAAGCTTTCTTT. Its protein product is CASSPGGTNTEAFF.

With respect to this clone: Other DNA variants within this sample encode the same CDR3. This sequence joins TRBV14 and TRBJ1-5; no clear D gene. Trimming stripped 0 bases from V and 6 bases from J, with 6 bases between. The CDR3 totals 13 residues. Germline CDR1 reads SGHDN; CDR2 reads FVKESK. The CDR3 here is CASSQDLGQPQHF. The CDR3, as DNA: TGTGCCAGCAGCCAAGATCTCGGTCAGCCCCAGCATTTT. Full variable domain (missing parts from reference TRBV14 and TRBJ1-5): EAGVTQFPSHSVIEKGQTVTLRCDPISGHDNLYWYRRVMGKEIKFLLHFVKESKQDESGMPNNRFLAERTGGTYSTLKVQPAELEDSGVYFCASSQDLGQPQHFGDGTRLSIL.

A word on this clone: The same CDR3 can be traced to other DNA sequences in this sample. The V and J genes are TRBV28 and TRBJ1-2, with D perhaps matching TRBD1 (5 bases). CDR1 is MDHEN, CDR2 SYDVKM, per germline. The CDR3 runs 12 residues. Trimming shortened V by 3 bases and J by 8 bases, and 10 bases separated the two germline ends. The CDR3 protein is CASSLSGAGYTF. CDR3 nucleotide sequence: TGTGCCAGCAGTTTGTCCGGGGCCGGCTACACCTTC.

The rearrangement uses TRBV4-3 and TRBJ2-7, with 8 bases aligning to TRBD1. V dropped 1 base and J dropped 6; count of bases not matched to a gene: 8. The CDR3 totals 15 residues. Germline loops: CDR1 LGHNA, CDR2 YSLEER. The CDR3 reads CASSQGPNRGAEQYF. CDR3 nucleotide sequence: TGCGCCAGCAGCCAAGGACCGAACAGGGGGGCCGAGCAGTACTTC.

For this clone: Different DNA sequences within this sample yield the same CDR3. The chain is built from TRBV28 and TRBJ1-2; D gene unclear. Germline values: CDR1 MDHEN, CDR2 SYDVKM. V gave up 5 bases and J gave up 4 bases, with 8 bases separating them. The length of the CDR3 is 12 residues. Written as DNA, the CDR3 is TGTGCCAGCAGTCTTTCTTCCTATGGCTACACCTTC. It yields the protein CASSLSSYGYTF.

V gene TRBV19 combines with J gene TRBJ1-2; a weak D match, TRBD1 (6 bases). The CDR3 runs 15 residues. CDR1 and CDR2 from the germline V gene are LNHDA and SQIVND (reference sequence). Trimming pared 6 bases from V and 0 bases from J, leaving 14 bases between. This CDR3 reads CASRVRGSANYGYTF. CDR3 in DNA: TGTGCCAGTAGGGTCAGGGGATCAGCTAACTATGGCTACACCTTC.

This clone was detected many times. The V gene is TRBV29-1, the J gene TRBJ1-1; weak D call: TRBD1 (6 bases). V was clipped by 4 bases and J by 9 bases, with 12 bases between them. Per the germline V gene, CDR1 is SQVTM and CDR2 is ANQGSEA. The CDR3 runs to 11 residues. CDR3 DNA sequence: TGCAGCGTTGCTAAACAGGGAAAAGCTTTCTTT. Amino acid sequence: CSVAKQGKAFF.

The rearrangement uses TRBV5-1 and TRBJ2-2; TRBD2 matches at 7 bases. CDR1 is SGHRS and CDR2 is YFSETQ in the germline V gene. The junction had 9 bases not matched to a gene; V was cut back by 4 bases and J by 6 bases. CDR3 length equals 15 residues. Here the CDR3 reads CASSPRGRAAGELFF. CDR3 bases: TGCGCCAGCAGCCCTCGTGGGAGGGCCGCCGGGGAGCTGTTTTTT.

The rearrangement links TRBV7-2 to TRBJ2-2, with D maybe TRBD1 (6 bases). V gave up 5 bases and J gave up 4 bases, with 11 bases separating them. Germline CDR1 SGHTA, CDR2 FQGNSA. The CDR3 has 14 amino acids. DNA of the CDR3: TGTGCCAGCAGCCGAGGACAGTTCACCGGGGAGCTGTTTTTT. It translates to CASSRGQFTGELFF.

The V gene is TRBV5-1, the J gene TRBJ2-5, with TRBD2 matching 9 bases. CDR1 is SGHRS and CDR2 is YFSETQ in the germline V gene. The V gene end was trimmed by 5 bases and the J gene end by 2 bases; junction bases not matched to a gene: 10. This CDR3 spans 16 amino acids. CDR3 amino acids: CASSRSAGGIQETQYF. The CDR3 nucleotides are TGCGCCAGCAGTCGTTCCGCGGGAGGGATACAAGAGACCCAGTACTTC.

This chain connects TRBV28 to TRBJ1-5, with D unclear. Germline V gene sequence: CDR1 MDHEN, CDR2 SYDVKM. Trimming took off 5 bases at V and 13 bases at J, with 21 bases between the two ends. The CDR3 runs to 14 residues. CDR3 sequence: CASSNPLTRLSQHF. The CDR3 DNA is TGTGCCAGCAGTAACCCGTTGACTCGTTTAAGTCAGCATTTT. The full variable domain, with the rest looked up from reference TRBV28 and TRBJ1-5, is DVKVTQSSRYLVKRTGEKVFLECVQDMDHENMFWYRQDPGLGLRLIYFSYDVKMKEKGDIPEGYSVSREKKERFSLILESASTNQTSMYLCASSNPLTRLSQHFGDGTRLSIL.